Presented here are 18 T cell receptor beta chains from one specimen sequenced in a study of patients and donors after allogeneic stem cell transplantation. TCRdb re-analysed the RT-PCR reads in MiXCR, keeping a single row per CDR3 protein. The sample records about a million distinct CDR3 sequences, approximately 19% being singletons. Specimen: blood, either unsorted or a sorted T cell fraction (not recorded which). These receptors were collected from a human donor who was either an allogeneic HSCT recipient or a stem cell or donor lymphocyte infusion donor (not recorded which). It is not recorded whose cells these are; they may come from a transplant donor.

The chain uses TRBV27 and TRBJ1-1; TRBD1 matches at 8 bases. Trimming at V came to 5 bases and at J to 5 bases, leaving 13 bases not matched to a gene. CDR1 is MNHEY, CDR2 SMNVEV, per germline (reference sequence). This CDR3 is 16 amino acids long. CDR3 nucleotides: TGTGCCAGCAGTCTCCGGACAGGGCAGGTCAGTACTGAAGCTTTCTTT. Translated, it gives CASSLRTGQVSTEAFF.

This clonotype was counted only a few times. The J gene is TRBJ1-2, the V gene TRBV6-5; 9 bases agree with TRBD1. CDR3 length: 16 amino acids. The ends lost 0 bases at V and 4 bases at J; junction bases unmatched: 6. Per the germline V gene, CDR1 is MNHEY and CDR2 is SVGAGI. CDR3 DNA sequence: TGTGCCAGCAGTTACTCGGGTTTGGGACAGGGCTATGGCTACACCTTC. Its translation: CASSYSGLGQGYGYTF.

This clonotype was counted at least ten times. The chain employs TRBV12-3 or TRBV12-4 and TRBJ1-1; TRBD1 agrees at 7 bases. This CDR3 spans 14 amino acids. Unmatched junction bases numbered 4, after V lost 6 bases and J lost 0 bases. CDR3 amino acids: CASRMTGMNTEAFF. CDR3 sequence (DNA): TGTGCCAGCAGGATGACAGGGATGAACACTGAAGCTTTCTTT.

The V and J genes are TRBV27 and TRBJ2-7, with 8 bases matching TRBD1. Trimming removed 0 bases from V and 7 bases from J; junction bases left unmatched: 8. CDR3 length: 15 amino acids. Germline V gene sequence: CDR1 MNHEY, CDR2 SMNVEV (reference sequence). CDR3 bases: TGTGCCAGCAGTTTATCGGGACAGGCCTGGTGGGAGCAGTACTTC. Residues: CASSLSGQAWWEQYF.

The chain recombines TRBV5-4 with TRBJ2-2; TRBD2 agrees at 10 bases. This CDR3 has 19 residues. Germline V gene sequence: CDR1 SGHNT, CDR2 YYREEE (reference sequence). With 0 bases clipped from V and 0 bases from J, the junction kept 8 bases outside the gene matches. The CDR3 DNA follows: TGTGCCAGCAGCTTGGAATCTAGCGGGGGCCTTTCGAACACCGGGGAGCTGTTTTTT. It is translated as CASSLESSGGLSNTGELFF.

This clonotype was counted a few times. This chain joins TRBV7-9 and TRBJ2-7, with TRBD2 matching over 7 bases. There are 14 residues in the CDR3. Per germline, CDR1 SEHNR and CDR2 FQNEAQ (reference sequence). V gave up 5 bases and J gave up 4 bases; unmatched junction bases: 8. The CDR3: CASSQTVGGYEQYF. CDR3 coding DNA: TGTGCCAGCAGCCAGACAGTGGGGGGGTACGAGCAGTACTTC.

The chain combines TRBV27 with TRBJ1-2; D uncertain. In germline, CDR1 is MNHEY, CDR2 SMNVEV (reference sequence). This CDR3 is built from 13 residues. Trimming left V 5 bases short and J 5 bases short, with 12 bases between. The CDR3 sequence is CASSLHLGYGYTF. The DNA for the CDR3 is TGTGCCAGCAGTCTCCACCTGGGATATGGCTACACCTTC.

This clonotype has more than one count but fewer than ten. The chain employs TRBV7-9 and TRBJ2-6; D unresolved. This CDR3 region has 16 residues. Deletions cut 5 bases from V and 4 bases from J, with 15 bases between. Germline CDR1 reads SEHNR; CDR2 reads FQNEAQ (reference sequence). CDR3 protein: CASSGLGSLGANVLTF. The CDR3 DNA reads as TGTGCCAGCAGCGGTTTGGGCAGCCTGGGGGCCAACGTCCTGACTTTC. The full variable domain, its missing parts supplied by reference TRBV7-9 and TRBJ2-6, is DTGVSQNPRHKITKRGQNVTFRCDPISEHNRLYWYRQTLGQGPEFLTYFQNEAQLEKSRLLSDRFSAERPKGSFSTLEIQRTEQGDSAMYLCASSGLGSLGANVLTFGAGSRLTVL.

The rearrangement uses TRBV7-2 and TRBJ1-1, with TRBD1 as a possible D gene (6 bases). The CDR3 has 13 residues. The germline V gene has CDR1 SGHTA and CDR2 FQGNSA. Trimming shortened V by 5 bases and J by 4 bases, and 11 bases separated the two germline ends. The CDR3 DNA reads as TGTGCCAGCAGCCCCACAGGGTTCACTGAAGCTTTCTTT. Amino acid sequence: CASSPTGFTEAFF.

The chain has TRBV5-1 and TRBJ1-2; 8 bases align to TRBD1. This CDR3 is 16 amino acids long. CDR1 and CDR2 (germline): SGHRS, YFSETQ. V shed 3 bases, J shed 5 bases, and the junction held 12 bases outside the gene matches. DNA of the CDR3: TGCGCCAGCAGCTCAGAGGATACGACAGGGGATTATGGCTACACCTTC. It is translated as CASSSEDTTGDYGYTF.

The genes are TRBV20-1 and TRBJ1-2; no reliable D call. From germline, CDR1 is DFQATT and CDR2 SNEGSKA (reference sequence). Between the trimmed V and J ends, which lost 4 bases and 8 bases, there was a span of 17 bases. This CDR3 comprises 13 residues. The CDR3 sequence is CSAKPQREWGYTF. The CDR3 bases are TGCAGTGCTAAACCGCAACGGGAGTGGGGCTACACCTTC.

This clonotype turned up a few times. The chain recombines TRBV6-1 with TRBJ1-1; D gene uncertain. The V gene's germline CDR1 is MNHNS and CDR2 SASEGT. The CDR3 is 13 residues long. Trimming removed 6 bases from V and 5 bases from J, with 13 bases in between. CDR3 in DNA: TGTGCCAGCAGGAGGGAATTGTTGACTGAAGCTTTCTTT. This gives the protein CASRRELLTEAFF.

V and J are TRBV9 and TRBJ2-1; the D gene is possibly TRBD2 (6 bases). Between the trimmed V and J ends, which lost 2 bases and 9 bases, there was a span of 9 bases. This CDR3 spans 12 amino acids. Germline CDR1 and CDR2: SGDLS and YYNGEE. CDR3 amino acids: CASSVRGCEQFF. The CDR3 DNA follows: TGTGCCAGCAGCGTCCGGGGGTGTGAGCAGTTCTTC.

The CDR3 loop reads CASGLQGANQPQHF. The CDR3 nucleotides are TGTGCCAGCGGGCTACAGGGGGCTAATCAGCCCCAGCATTTT. V and J are TRBV27 and TRBJ1-5; TRBD1 matches at 9 bases. CDR3 length: 14 residues. Looked up from germline, CDR1 is MNHEY and CDR2 is SMNVEV (reference sequence). J was trimmed by 4 bases and V by 8 bases; bases with no gene match: 6.

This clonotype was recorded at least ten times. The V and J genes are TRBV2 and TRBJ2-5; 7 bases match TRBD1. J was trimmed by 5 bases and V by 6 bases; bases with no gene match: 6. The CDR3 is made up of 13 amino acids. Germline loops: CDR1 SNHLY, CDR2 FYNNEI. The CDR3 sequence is CASSRQGLETQYF. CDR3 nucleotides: TGTGCCAGCAGCCGACAGGGTCTGGAGACCCAGTACTTC.

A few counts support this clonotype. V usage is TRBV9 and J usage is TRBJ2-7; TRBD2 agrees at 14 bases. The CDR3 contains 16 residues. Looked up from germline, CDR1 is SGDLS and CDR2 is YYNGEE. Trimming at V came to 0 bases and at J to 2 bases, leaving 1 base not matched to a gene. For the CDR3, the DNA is TGTGCCAGCAGCGTAGGGACTAGCGGGAGGACCTACGAGCAGTACTTC. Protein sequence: CASSVGTSGRTYEQYF.

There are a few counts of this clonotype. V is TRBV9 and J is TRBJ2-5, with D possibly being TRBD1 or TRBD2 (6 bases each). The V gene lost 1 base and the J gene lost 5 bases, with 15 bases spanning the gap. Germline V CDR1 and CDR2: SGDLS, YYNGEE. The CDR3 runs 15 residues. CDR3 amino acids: CASSVRGDEAETQYF. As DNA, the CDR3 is TGTGCCAGCAGCGTAAGGGGGGATGAAGCGGAGACCCAGTACTTC.

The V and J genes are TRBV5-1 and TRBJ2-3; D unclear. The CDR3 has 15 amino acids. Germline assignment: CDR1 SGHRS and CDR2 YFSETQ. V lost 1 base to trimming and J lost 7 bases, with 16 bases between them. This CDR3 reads CASSLWGDSLNTQYF. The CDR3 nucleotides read TGCGCCAGCAGCTTGTGGGGTGATTCGTTAAATACGCAGTATTTT.